The 11 T cell receptor beta chains presented below share a single source sample, sequenced in a study of shared clonotypes between healthy human individuals. Naivety among CD8 cells was defined by CD45RO negativity and positive CCR7 selection, thereby excluding terminally differentiated effector memory CD45RA+ cells. Libraries were prepared by immunoSEQ multiplex PCR; TCRdb keeps only in-frame clonotypes and omits some of them. This sample has under 1 million clones, with 80% to 95% found just once. Sequenced material: naive CD8+ T cells sorted from blood. The origin of the receptors is a man younger than 40 in good health.

This chain connects TRBV2 to TRBJ2-5, with a weak D call TRBD1 (7 bases). Trimming cost V 6 bases and J 9 bases, with 26 bases left between them. The CDR3 loop spans 16 amino acids. The germline V gene has CDR1 SNHLY and CDR2 FYNNEI. The CDR3 sequence: CASSSLAGSTRGAQYF. The CDR3 region has the DNA TGTGCCAGCAGCTCCCTCGCGGGTTCCACCAGGGGGGCCCAGTACTTC.

The chain links TRBV9 to TRBJ2-1; no firm D call. Trimming took 7 bases from V and 5 from J, leaving 10 bases between them. The germline V gene encodes CDR1 SGDLS and CDR2 YYNGEE. This CDR3 has 12 residues. The CDR3 DNA follows: TGTGCCAGCGGGCGGAGTGACAATGAGCAGTTCTTC. The encoded protein is CASGRSDNEQFF.

The chain combines TRBV4-3 with TRBJ1-2; D ambiguous. Trimming took 0 bases from V and 7 from J, leaving 15 bases between them. The CDR3 has 15 amino acids. In germline, CDR1 is LGHNA, CDR2 YSLEER. The CDR3 sequence is CASSQDFPQNSGYTF. The CDR3 bases are TGCGCCAGCAGCCAAGATTTCCCGCAGAACAGTGGCTACACCTTC.

V and J are TRBV15 and TRBJ2-2, with no clear D. In germline, CDR1 is LNHNV, CDR2 YYDKDF (reference sequence). Trimming removed 1 base from V and 5 bases from J, with 8 bases in between. CDR3 length: 14 residues. The CDR3 here is CATSRAARTGELFF. CDR3 bases: TGTGCCACCAGCAGAGCGGCCAGGACCGGGGAGCTGTTTTTT. The variable domain in full, completed from reference TRBV15 and TRBJ2-2, reads DAMVIQNPRYQVTQFGKPVTLSCSQTLNHNVMYWYQQKSSQAPKLLFHYYDKDFNNEADTPDNFQSRRPNTSFCFLDIRSPGLGDTAMYLCATSRAARTGELFFGEGSRLTVL.

This sequence joins TRBV5-6 and TRBJ1-2; 9 bases are shared with TRBD1. This CDR3 has 17 residues. CDR1 is SGHDT and CDR2 is YYEEEE in the germline V gene. J was trimmed by 2 bases and V by 4 bases; bases with no gene match: 12. In DNA, the CDR3 is TGTGCCAGCAGCGGGGACGGGACAGGGAGATTAAACTATGGCTACACCTTC. Protein: CASSGDGTGRLNYGYTF. The variable domain in full, completed from reference TRBV5-6 and TRBJ1-2, reads DAGVTQSPTHLIKTRGQQVTLRCSPKSGHDTVSWYQQALGQGPQFIFQYYEEEERQRGNFPDRFSGHQFPNYSSELNVNALLLGDSALYLCASSGDGTGRLNYGYTFGSGTRLTVV.

The chain has TRBV18 and TRBJ2-6, with D maybe TRBD2 (5 bases). The CDR3 totals 18 residues. Trimming took 5 bases from V and 5 from J, leaving 22 bases between them. CDR1 is KGHSH and CDR2 is LQKENI in the germline V gene. The CDR3 DNA reads as TGTGCCAGCTCAATGCGTGAGGACTTACAAAGTCGGGCCAACGTCCTGACTTTC. It is translated as CASSMREDLQSRANVLTF.

The V call is TRBV6-5, the J call TRBJ1-4; no reliable D call. Trimming took off 7 bases at V and 3 bases at J, with 12 bases between the two ends. The CDR3 has 14 amino acids. Per the germline V gene, CDR1 is MNHEY and CDR2 is SVGAGI. The CDR3 spells CASTETSPNEKLFF. As DNA, the CDR3 is TGTGCCAGCACAGAGACATCCCCTAATGAAAAACTGTTTTTT.

The rearrangement joins TRBV6-5 to TRBJ2-7; maybe TRBD2 (5 bases). V lost 7 bases and J 0 bases, leaving 13 bases between the germline ends. CDR1 is MNHEY, CDR2 SVGAGI, per germline. The CDR3 length is 14 residues. The CDR3 sequence: CASTRRESSYEQYF. The CDR3 DNA sequence: TGTGCCAGCACCAGAAGGGAGAGCTCCTACGAGCAGTACTTC.

This chain connects TRBV10-2 to TRBJ2-1; 7 bases line up with TRBD2. The CDR3 runs to 15 residues. CDR1 is WSHSY, CDR2 SAAADI, per germline. Losses at the gene ends were 3 bases for V and 4 bases for J; bases not matched to a gene: 6. In DNA, the CDR3 is TGCGCCAGCAGTGAAAGGTCTAGCGGATACAATGAGCAGTTCTTC. Translated, it gives CASSERSSGYNEQFF.

The V gene is TRBV29-1, the J gene TRBJ1-1, with 8 positions matching TRBD1. Germline CDR1 reads SQVTM; CDR2 reads ANQGSEA. Trimming removed 0 bases from V and 11 bases from J; junction bases left unmatched: 8. The CDR3 sequence is 13 residues long. In DNA, the CDR3 is TGCAGCGTTGAAGATCCCACAGGGGGGGACGCTTTCTTT. Amino acid sequence: CSVEDPTGGDAFF.

A note on this clone: Other DNA sequences within the sample encode an identical CDR3. This rearrangement joins TRBV4-1 to TRBJ2-7; D remains unclear. This CDR3 is built from 14 residues. Deletions cut 0 bases from V and 2 bases from J, with 8 bases between. Germline V gene lookup returns CDR1 MGHRA and CDR2 YSYEKL. The CDR3 is CASSQEGRAYEQYF. The CDR3 nucleotides are TGCGCCAGCAGCCAAGAAGGACGGGCCTACGAGCAGTACTTC.